The 32 T cell receptor beta chains reported below all come from one sample, sequenced in a study of beta chain features in type 1 diabetes. The sequenced template was cDNA made from the entire isolated RNA. Repertoires were generated with immunoSEQ multiplex PCR, while TCRdb's copy carries only in-frame clones and drops some. This sample carries 300,000 to 400,000 clones, roughly 9.6% of them seen once, and the ten largest clones take roughly 0.014%. The sequencing input was naive CD4+ T cells from blood. The receptors stem from a woman in her thirties in good health.

The chain has TRBV20-1 and TRBJ1-2; possibly TRBD1 for D (6 bases). V was shortened by 5 bases and J by 5 bases, with 9 bases between the two germline ends. Germline CDR1 and CDR2: DFQATT and SNEGSKA (reference sequence). The CDR3 extends over 11 amino acids. The CDR3 region has the DNA TGCAGTGCTGGAACAGGGTATGGCTACACCTTC. It codes for CSAGTGYGYTF.

The V call is TRBV10-3, the J call TRBJ1-1; D is possibly TRBD1 (5 bases). Trimming took 0 bases from V and 1 from J, leaving 15 bases between them. The CDR3 spans 17 residues. Germline V CDR1 and CDR2: ENHRY, SYGVKD. The CDR3: CAISESQGILQNTEAFF. The CDR3 coding sequence is TGTGCCATCAGTGAGTCCCAGGGAATTCTTCAGAACACTGAAGCTTTCTTT.

The chain carries TRBV5-1 and TRBJ1-5; 7 bases map to TRBD1. The CDR3 runs 15 residues. Germline assignment: CDR1 SGHRS and CDR2 YFSETQ. The V and J ends lost 1 base and 1 base, in that order; junction bases with no gene match: 2. Written as DNA, the CDR3 is TGCGCCAGCAGCTTGAGGGGGCTCAGCAATCAGCCCCAGCATTTT. This encodes CASSLRGLSNQPQHF.

V and J are TRBV6-5 and TRBJ2-5; 10 nucleotides align to TRBD2. V shed 5 bases and J 5 bases; nucleotides not matched to a gene: 8. CDR3 size: 15 residues. The germline CDR1 and CDR2 sequences are MNHEY and SVGAGI. The CDR3, as DNA: TGTGCCAGCAGTGCGAGCGGGAGGGCCGGGGAGACCCAGTACTTC. Protein product: CASSASGRAGETQYF.

This clone has just a few counts. The rearrangement links TRBV6-5 to TRBJ1-2, with no clear D. Germline assignment: CDR1 MNHEY and CDR2 SVGAGI. The length of the CDR3 is 13 residues. V lost 5 bases and J lost 0, with 7 bases in between. CDR3 protein: CASSRGTNYGYTF. In DNA form, the CDR3 reads TGTGCCAGCAGTCGAGGCACTAACTATGGCTACACCTTC.

This sequence joins TRBV4-3 and TRBJ1-1; unclear D gene. The CDR3 extends over 14 amino acids. The germline CDR1 and CDR2 sequences are LGHNA and YSLEER. The V end was cut by 0 bases, the J end by 8 bases, with 13 bases between. The CDR3 DNA reads as TGCGCCAGCAGCCAAGATCTAAACGGGGTGGAAGCTTTCTTT. It yields the protein CASSQDLNGVEAFF.

This chain uses TRBV27 with TRBJ2-2; the D gene is possibly TRBD2 (5 bases). Trimming took off 0 bases at V and 4 bases at J, with 9 bases between the two ends. Germline V gene lookup returns CDR1 MNHEY and CDR2 SMNVEV (reference sequence). The CDR3 is made up of 15 amino acids. The CDR3 reads CASSLSSSFTGELFF. The CDR3 DNA follows: TGTGCCAGCAGTTTATCGTCTAGCTTCACCGGGGAGCTGTTTTTT.

The chain joins TRBV5-1 to TRBJ2-2; 9 positions match TRBD1. Germline CDR1 SGHRS, CDR2 YFSETQ. V gave up 6 bases and J gave up 1 base; unmatched junction bases: 1. The CDR3 contains 14 residues. CDR3 nucleotides: TGCGCCAGCATGGGACAGGGGAACACCGGGGAGCTGTTTTTT. Amino acid sequence: CASMGQGNTGELFF.

The V and J genes are TRBV4-1 and TRBJ2-7, with no clear D. Per the germline V gene, CDR1 is MGHRA and CDR2 is YSYEKL. CDR3 length equals 13 residues. The V end was cut by 1 base, the J end by 2 bases, with 6 bases between. Written as DNA, the CDR3 is TGCGCCAGCAGCCAAGCGACTCCCTACGAGCAGTACTTC. Translating it yields CASSQATPYEQYF.

V gene TRBV7-2 combines with J gene TRBJ2-3, with 7 bases fitting TRBD2. This CDR3 comprises 16 residues. From germline, CDR1 is SGHTA and CDR2 FQGNSA. The V gene end was trimmed by 1 base and the J gene end by 0 bases; junction bases not matched to a gene: 4. The chain's CDR3 is CASSLVASGSTDTQYF. In DNA form, the CDR3 reads TGTGCCAGCAGCTTAGTTGCTAGCGGTAGCACAGATACGCAGTATTTT.

The sample holds a few counts of this clone. The CDR3 reads CASSFADTDQETQYF. The DNA of the CDR3 is TGCGCCAGCAGCTTCGCGGACACGGACCAAGAGACCCAGTACTTC. This chain uses TRBV5-1 with TRBJ2-5; D may be TRBD1 (5 bases). Trimming stripped 2 bases from V and 0 bases from J, with 11 bases between. From germline, CDR1 is SGHRS and CDR2 YFSETQ. The CDR3 extends over 15 amino acids.

J is TRBJ2-3 and V is TRBV28, with TRBD2 matching 10 bases. CDR1 and CDR2 (germline): MDHEN, SYDVKM. This CDR3 comprises 16 residues. The V gene end was trimmed by 3 bases and the J gene end by 3 bases; junction bases not matched to a gene: 6. CDR3 sequence reads: CASSLPAGGLTDTQYF. CDR3 coding DNA: TGTGCCAGCAGTTTGCCAGCGGGAGGGCTGACAGATACGCAGTATTTT.

V gene TRBV20-1 combines with J gene TRBJ2-7; no clear D. Germline V CDR1 and CDR2: DFQATT, SNEGSKA (reference sequence). V was cut by 2 bases and J by 6 bases, with 8 bases left in between. This CDR3 is built from 11 residues. The CDR3 DNA sequence: TGCAGTGCTAGAAGGCGAGGCGAGCAGTACTTC. This sequence encodes CSARRRGEQYF.

The sample holds a few counts of this clone. V usage is TRBV15 and J usage is TRBJ2-3, with D possibly matching TRBD1 (5 bases). The germline gives CDR1 LNHNV, CDR2 YYDKDF (reference sequence). CDR3 size: 16 residues. Trimming took off 1 base at V and 0 bases at J, with 11 bases between the two ends. This CDR3 is CATSRGTDTSTDTQYF. The CDR3 DNA sequence: TGTGCCACCAGCAGAGGGACGGACACTAGCACAGATACGCAGTATTTT.

This clone was detected a few times. This chain links TRBV11-2 with TRBJ1-5, with D possibly TRBD1 on 5 matching bases. The germline V gene has CDR1 SGHAT and CDR2 FQNNGV. Deletions cut 2 bases from V and 1 base from J, with 9 bases between. The CDR3 is 15 amino acids. The CDR3 protein is CASSLQGESNQPQHF. In DNA, the CDR3 is TGTGCCAGCAGCTTACAGGGCGAGAGCAATCAGCCCCAGCATTTT.

This clone was counted only a few times. The V gene is TRBV19, the J gene TRBJ2-6; TRBD1 matches at 7 bases. The CDR3 consists of 16 residues. Looked up from germline, CDR1 is LNHDA and CDR2 is SQIVND (reference sequence). The J segment lost 5 bases and the V segment lost 8 bases, leaving 12 bases of the junction unmatched. In nucleotides, the CDR3 is TGTGCCAGTCGGGACAGCACTCCTCTCTGGGCCAACGTCCTGACTTTC. It yields the protein CASRDSTPLWANVLTF.

J is TRBJ1-2 and V is TRBV5-5, with 7 bases aligning to TRBD1. CDR1 SGHKS and CDR2 YYEKEE come from the germline V gene (reference sequence). Trimming took 5 bases from V and 4 from J; bases not matched to a gene: 2. CDR3 length: 12 residues. Here the CDR3 DNA reads TGTGCCAGCAGGCCAGGGGGCTATGGCTACACCTTC. This sequence encodes CASRPGGYGYTF.

The sample holds a few counts of this clone. This chain connects TRBV29-1 to TRBJ1-2; 9 bases match TRBD1. Per the germline V gene, CDR1 is SQVTM and CDR2 is ANQGSEA. The CDR3 runs 14 residues. V lost 7 bases and J lost 2; bases outside the gene matches: 8. CDR3 nucleotide sequence: TGCAGCGCCGAGACAGGGGGATCGAACTATGGCTACACCTTC. This encodes CSAETGGSNYGYTF.

Only a few counts were recorded for this clone. J is TRBJ2-7 and V is TRBV7-9, with no clear D. V dropped 1 base and J dropped 3 bases, with 10 bases sitting between them. Germline V CDR1 and CDR2: SEHNR, FQNEAQ (reference sequence). This CDR3 is 14 amino acids long. The CDR3 loop reads CASSLVASYYEQYF. In DNA, the CDR3 is TGTGCCAGCAGCTTAGTTGCCAGTTACTACGAGCAGTACTTC.

This clone was found a few times. The rearrangement joins TRBV2 to TRBJ1-2; D is possibly TRBD1 (5 bases). Trimming took off 8 bases at V and 6 bases at J, with 22 bases between the two ends. Germline CDR1 and CDR2: SNHLY and FYNNEI. The CDR3 totals 15 residues. CDR3 nucleotides: TGTGCCAGCCGACGAGTGGGCCAGGGCGGCAATGGCTACACCTTC. This translates into CASRRVGQGGNGYTF.

This clone was detected only a few times. The chain is built from TRBV7-2 and TRBJ1-1; maybe TRBD1 (6 bases). V lost 4 bases and J 3 bases, leaving 15 bases between the germline ends. CDR3 length: 15 amino acids. CDR1 is SGHTA, CDR2 FQGNSA, per germline. In DNA, the CDR3 is TGTGCCAGCAGCTGGGGGCCTGGCAGGGACACTGAAGCTTTCTTT. Protein: CASSWGPGRDTEAFF. Looking up the rest from reference TRBV7-2 and TRBJ1-1 gives the full variable domain: GAGVSQSPSNKVTEKGKDVELRCDPISGHTALYWYRQSLGQGLEFLIYFQGNSAPDKSGLPSDRFSAERTGGSVSTLTIQRTQQEDSAVYLCASSWGPGRDTEAFFGQGTRLTVV.

The chain links TRBV27 to TRBJ1-5; D not certain. This CDR3 has 13 residues. The V gene's germline CDR1 is MNHEY and CDR2 SMNVEV (reference sequence). V lost 2 bases to trimming and J lost 4 bases, with 6 bases between them. CDR3 residues: CASSLRENQPQHF. As DNA, the CDR3 is TGTGCCAGCAGTTTAAGGGAGAATCAGCCCCAGCATTTT.

The rearrangement uses TRBV19 and TRBJ2-6, with 8 nucleotides matching TRBD1. In germline, CDR1 is LNHDA, CDR2 SQIVND (reference sequence). This CDR3 is 16 amino acids long. V lost 3 bases to trimming and J lost 4 bases; unmatched junction nucleotides: 5. The CDR3 bases are TGTGCCAGTAGTATCACAGGGGGTGGAGGGGCCAACGTCCTGACTTTC. This codes for CASSITGGGGANVLTF.

V and J are TRBV7-2 and TRBJ2-3, with 11 positions matching TRBD2. V trimming: 1 base; J trimming: 3 bases; junction bases outside the gene matches: 6. CDR1 is SGHTA and CDR2 is FQGNSA in the germline V gene. The CDR3 spans 17 residues. The CDR3 here is CASSLDFLAGGTDTQYF. The CDR3, as DNA: TGTGCCAGCAGCTTAGATTTTCTAGCGGGAGGAACAGATACGCAGTATTTT.

This clone was seen more than once but under ten times. The chain carries TRBV11-2 and TRBJ2-2, with TRBD1 identical over 8 bases. CDR3 length equals 15 residues. J gave up 4 bases and V 4 bases, and 5 bases lay outside the gene matches. Germline CDR1 reads SGHAT; CDR2 reads FQNNGV. The CDR3 reads CASSSGQGGTGELFF. The CDR3 region has the DNA TGTGCCAGCAGCTCCGGACAGGGTGGCACCGGGGAGCTGTTTTTT.

This clone has just a few counts. The chain has TRBV7-9 and TRBJ2-7; the match to TRBD1 covers 9 bases. This CDR3 is 17 amino acids long. Germline-derived CDR1 and CDR2 are SEHNR and FQNEAQ (reference sequence). V gave up 0 bases and J gave up 3 bases; unmatched junction bases: 9. CDR3 bases: TGTGCCAGCAGCTTAGCCATGGGACAGGGAACCCTCTACGAGCAGTACTTC. This codes for CASSLAMGQGTLYEQYF.

This clone showed up just a few times. The genes are TRBV30 and TRBJ1-1; D uncertain. The CDR3 is made up of 10 amino acids. Trimming took 4 bases from V and 11 from J, leaving 11 bases between them. CDR1 GTSNPN and CDR2 SVGIG come from the germline V gene (reference sequence). The CDR3 protein is CAWINARAFF. DNA of the CDR3: TGTGCCTGGATTAACGCCCGGGCTTTCTTT. Full variable domain (missing parts from reference TRBV30 and TRBJ1-1): SQTIHQWPATLVQPVGSPLSLECTVEGTSNPNLYWYRQAAGRGLQLLFYSVGIGQISSEVPQNLSASRPQDRQFILSSKKLLLSDSGFYLCAWINARAFFGQGTRLTVV.

This clone came up a few times. The chain links TRBV6-5 to TRBJ1-5; D is unclear. V was trimmed by 0 bases and J by 3 bases, leaving 12 bases between them. The CDR3 has 16 amino acids. Germline V gene sequence: CDR1 MNHEY, CDR2 SVGAGI. CDR3 region: CASSYSPFGDNQPQHF. The CDR3, as DNA: TGTGCCAGCAGTTACTCGCCTTTCGGGGACAATCAGCCCCAGCATTTT.

The CDR3 bases are TGTGCCAGCAGCCAAGAGGCACATAATTCCTACAATGAGCAGTTCTTC. Protein sequence: CASSQEAHNSYNEQFF. The chain has TRBV4-2 and TRBJ2-1; unclear D gene. This CDR3 is built from 16 residues. Germline CDR1 reads LGHNA; CDR2 reads YNFKEQ. The V end was cut by 0 bases, the J end by 1 base, with 10 bases between.

The chain uses TRBV6-4 and TRBJ1-1; D is unresolved. CDR1 and CDR2 from the germline V gene are MRHNA and SNTAGT. The V end lost 3 bases, the J end lost 4 bases, and 12 bases lay between the germline ends. This CDR3 contains 14 residues. The CDR3 sequence: CASSEDGESTEAFF. The CDR3 DNA follows: TGTGCCAGCAGTGAAGACGGAGAATCCACTGAAGCTTTCTTT.

The J gene is TRBJ1-1, the V gene TRBV30, with D possibly matching TRBD1 (5 bases). This CDR3 comprises 15 residues. Trimming left V 0 bases short and J 4 bases short, with 15 bases between. Germline CDR1 and CDR2: GTSNPN and SVGIG (reference sequence). Here the CDR3 reads CAWSVQALGPTEAFF. The CDR3 coding sequence is TGTGCCTGGAGTGTACAGGCCCTTGGGCCCACTGAAGCTTTCTTT.

The V call is TRBV29-1, the J call TRBJ2-6, with TRBD1 as a possible D gene (6 bases). Germline assignment: CDR1 SQVTM and CDR2 ANQGSEA. Deletions cut 6 bases from V and 4 bases from J, with 13 bases between. The length of the CDR3 is 14 residues. The DNA for the CDR3 is TGCAGCGTGGGAGAGGGGGTAGGGGCCAACGTCCTGACTTTC. It specifies CSVGEGVGANVLTF. Complete variable domain (other parts from reference TRBV29-1 and TRBJ2-6): SAVISQKPSRDICQRGTSLTIQCQVDSQVTMMFWYRQQPGQSLTLIATANQGSEATYESGFVIDKFPISRPNLTFSTLTVSNMSPEDSSIYLCSVGEGVGANVLTFGAGSRLTVL.